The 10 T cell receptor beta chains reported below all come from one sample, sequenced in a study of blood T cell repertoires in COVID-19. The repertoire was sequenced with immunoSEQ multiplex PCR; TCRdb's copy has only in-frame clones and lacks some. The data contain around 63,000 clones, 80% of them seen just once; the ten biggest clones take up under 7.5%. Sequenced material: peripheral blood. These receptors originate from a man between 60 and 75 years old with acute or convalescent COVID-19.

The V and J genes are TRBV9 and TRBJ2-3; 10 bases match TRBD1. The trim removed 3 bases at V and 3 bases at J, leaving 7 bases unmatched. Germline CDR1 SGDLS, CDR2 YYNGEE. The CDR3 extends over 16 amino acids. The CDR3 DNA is TGTGCCAGCAGCGAGGTCGCGGACAGGGGGACAGATACGCAGTATTTT. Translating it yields CASSEVADRGTDTQYF.

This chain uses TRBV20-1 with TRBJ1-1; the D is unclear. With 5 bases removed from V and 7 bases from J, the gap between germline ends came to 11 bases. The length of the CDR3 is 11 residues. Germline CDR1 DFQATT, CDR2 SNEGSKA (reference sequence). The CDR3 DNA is TGCAGTGCTTACGAGGGATATGAAGCTTTCTTT. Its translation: CSAYEGYEAFF.

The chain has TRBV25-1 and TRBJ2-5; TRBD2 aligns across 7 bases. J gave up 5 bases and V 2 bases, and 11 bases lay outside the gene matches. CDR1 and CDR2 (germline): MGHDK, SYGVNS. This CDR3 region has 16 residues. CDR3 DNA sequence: TGTGCCAGCAGTGAACTCGGCGGGGGACCCGAGGAGACCCAGTACTTC. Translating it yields CASSELGGGPEETQYF. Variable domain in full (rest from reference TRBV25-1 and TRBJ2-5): EADIYQTPRYLVIGTGKKITLECSQTMGHDKMYWYQQDPGMELHLIHYSYGVNSTEKGDLSSESTVSRIRTEHFPLTLESARPSHTSQYLCASSELGGGPEETQYFGPGTRLLVL.

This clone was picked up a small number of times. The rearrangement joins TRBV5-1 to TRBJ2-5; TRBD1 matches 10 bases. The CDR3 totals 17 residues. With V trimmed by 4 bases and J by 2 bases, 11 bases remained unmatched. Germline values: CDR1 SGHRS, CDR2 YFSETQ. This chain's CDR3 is CASSTGTGVVWQETQYF. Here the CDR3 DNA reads TGCGCCAGCAGCACAGGGACAGGGGTTGTGTGGCAAGAGACCCAGTACTTC.

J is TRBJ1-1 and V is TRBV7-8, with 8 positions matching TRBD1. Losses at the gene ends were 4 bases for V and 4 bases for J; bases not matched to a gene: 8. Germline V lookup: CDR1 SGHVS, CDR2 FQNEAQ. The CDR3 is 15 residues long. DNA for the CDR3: TGTGCCAGCAGCTCTGGACAGGGAAGGGGCACTGAAGCTTTCTTT. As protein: CASSSGQGRGTEAFF.

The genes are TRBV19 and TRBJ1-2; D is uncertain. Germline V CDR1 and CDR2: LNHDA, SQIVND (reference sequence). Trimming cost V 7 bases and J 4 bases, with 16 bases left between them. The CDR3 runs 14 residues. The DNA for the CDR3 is TGTGCCAGTACCCCCGAAGCCCGGTTCTATGGCTACACCTTC. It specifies CASTPEARFYGYTF.

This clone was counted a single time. The CDR3 sequence: CAWSGKTGGREKLFF. As DNA, the CDR3 is TGTGCCTGGAGTGGGAAAACAGGGGGAAGAGAAAAACTGTTTTTT. This rearrangement joins TRBV30 to TRBJ1-4; 8 bases align to TRBD1. This CDR3 has 15 residues. The ends lost 1 base at V and 8 bases at J; junction bases unmatched: 9. The germline V gene has CDR1 GTSNPN and CDR2 SVGIG (reference sequence).

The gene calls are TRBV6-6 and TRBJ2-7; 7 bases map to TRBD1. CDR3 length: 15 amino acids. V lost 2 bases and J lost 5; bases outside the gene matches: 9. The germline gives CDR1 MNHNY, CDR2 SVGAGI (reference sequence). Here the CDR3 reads CASSYAVGQVDEQYF. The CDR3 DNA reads TGTGCCAGCAGTTACGCGGTAGGACAGGTCGACGAGCAGTACTTC.

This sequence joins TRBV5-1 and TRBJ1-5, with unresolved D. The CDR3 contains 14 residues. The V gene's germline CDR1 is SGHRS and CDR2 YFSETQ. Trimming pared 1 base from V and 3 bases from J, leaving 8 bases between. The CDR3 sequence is CASSLSGFNQPQHF. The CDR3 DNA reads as TGCGCCAGCAGCTTGTCAGGATTCAATCAGCCCCAGCATTTT.

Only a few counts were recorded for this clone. CDR3 sequence: CASRGTVAYEQYF. In DNA, the CDR3 is TGTGCCAGCAGGGGGACAGTCGCCTACGAGCAGTACTTC. This chain links TRBV28 with TRBJ2-7; 7 bases are shared with TRBD1. V dropped 6 bases and J dropped 2; count of bases not matched to a gene: 4. In germline, CDR1 is MDHEN, CDR2 SYDVKM. The CDR3 is made up of 13 amino acids.